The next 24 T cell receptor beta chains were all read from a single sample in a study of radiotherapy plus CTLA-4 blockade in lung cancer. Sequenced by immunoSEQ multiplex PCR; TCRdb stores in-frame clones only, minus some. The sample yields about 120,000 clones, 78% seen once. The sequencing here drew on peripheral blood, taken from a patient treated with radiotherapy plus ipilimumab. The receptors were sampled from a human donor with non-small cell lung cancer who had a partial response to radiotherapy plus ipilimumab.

CDR3 residues: CASSIDYRQPQHF. CDR3 in DNA: TGTGCCAGTAGTATAGATTATCGGCAGCCCCAGCATTTT. The V gene is TRBV19, the J gene TRBJ1-5; D is unresolved. From germline, CDR1 is LNHDA and CDR2 SQIVND (reference sequence). The CDR3 runs to 13 residues. Trimming pared 0 bases from V and 7 bases from J, leaving 7 bases between.

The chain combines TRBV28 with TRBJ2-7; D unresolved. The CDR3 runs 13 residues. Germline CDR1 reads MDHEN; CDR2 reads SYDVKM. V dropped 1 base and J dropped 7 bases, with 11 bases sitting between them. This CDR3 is CASSLFRVEEQYF. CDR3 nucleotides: TGTGCCAGCAGTTTATTTCGGGTCGAGGAGCAGTACTTC.

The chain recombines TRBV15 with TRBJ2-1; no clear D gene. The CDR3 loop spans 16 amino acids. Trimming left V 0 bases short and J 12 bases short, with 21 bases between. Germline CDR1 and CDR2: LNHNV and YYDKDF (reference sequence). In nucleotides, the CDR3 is TGTGCCACCAGCAGAGATCCTCAGCTTACAACTTCAGGGCAGTTCTTC. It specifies CATSRDPQLTTSGQFF.

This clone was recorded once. The CDR3 loop reads CASSVRDRVWTEAFF. CDR3 in DNA: TGTGCCAGCAGCGTCCGGGACAGGGTGTGGACTGAAGCTTTCTTT. The rearrangement uses TRBV7-8 and TRBJ1-1; 9 nucleotides align to TRBD1. The CDR3 is 15 residues long. Germline assignment: CDR1 SGHVS and CDR2 FQNEAQ. V was clipped by 5 bases and J by 5 bases; unmatched bases: 9.

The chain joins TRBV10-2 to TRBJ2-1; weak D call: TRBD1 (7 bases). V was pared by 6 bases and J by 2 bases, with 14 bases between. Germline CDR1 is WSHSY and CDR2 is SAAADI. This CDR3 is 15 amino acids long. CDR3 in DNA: TGCGCCAGCAGAACCGGCAGGGGGGCCTACAATGAGCAGTTCTTC. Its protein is CASRTGRGAYNEQFF.

Written as DNA, the CDR3 is TGTGCCAGCAGCTTAGTTCCGGGGAACACTGAAGCTTTCTTT. It specifies CASSLVPGNTEAFF. The chain combines TRBV7-9 with TRBJ1-1; D is ambiguous. The CDR3 is 14 amino acids. Germline lookup yields CDR1 SEHNR and CDR2 FQNEAQ (reference sequence). The germline V and J ends were trimmed by 1 base and 1 base, with 7 bases remaining between them.

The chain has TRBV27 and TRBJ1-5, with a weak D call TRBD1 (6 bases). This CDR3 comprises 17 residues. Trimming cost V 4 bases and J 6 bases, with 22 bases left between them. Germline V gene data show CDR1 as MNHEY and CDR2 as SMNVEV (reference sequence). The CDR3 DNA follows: TGTGCCAGCAGTTCGACCCAGGGAGGGGGGAGGGGTCAGCCCCAGCATTTT. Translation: CASSSTQGGGRGQPQHF.

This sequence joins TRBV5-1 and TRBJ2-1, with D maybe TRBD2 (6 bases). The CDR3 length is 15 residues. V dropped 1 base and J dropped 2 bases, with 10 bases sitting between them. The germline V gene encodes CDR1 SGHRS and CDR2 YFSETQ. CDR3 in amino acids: CASSLNGRPYNEQFF. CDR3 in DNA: TGCGCCAGCAGCTTGAACGGGAGACCCTACAATGAGCAGTTCTTC.

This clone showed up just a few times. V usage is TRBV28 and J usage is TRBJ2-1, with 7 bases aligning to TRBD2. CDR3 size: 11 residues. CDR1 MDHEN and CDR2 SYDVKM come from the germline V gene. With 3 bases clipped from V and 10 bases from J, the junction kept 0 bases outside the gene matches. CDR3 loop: CASSLGGEQFF. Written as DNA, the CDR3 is TGTGCCAGCAGTTTGGGAGGGGAGCAGTTCTTC.

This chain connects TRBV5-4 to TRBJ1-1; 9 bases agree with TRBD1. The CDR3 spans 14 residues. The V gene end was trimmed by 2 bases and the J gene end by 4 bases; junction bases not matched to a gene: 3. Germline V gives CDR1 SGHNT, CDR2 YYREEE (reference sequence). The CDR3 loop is CASSLTGGGTEAFF. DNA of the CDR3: TGTGCCAGCAGCTTAACAGGGGGCGGCACTGAAGCTTTCTTT. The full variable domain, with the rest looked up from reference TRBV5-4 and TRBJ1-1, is ETGVTQSPTHLIKTRGQQVTLRCSSQSGHNTVSWYQQALGQGPQFIFQYYREEENGRGNFPPRFSGLQFPNYSSELNVNALELDDSALYLCASSLTGGGTEAFFGQGTRLTVV.

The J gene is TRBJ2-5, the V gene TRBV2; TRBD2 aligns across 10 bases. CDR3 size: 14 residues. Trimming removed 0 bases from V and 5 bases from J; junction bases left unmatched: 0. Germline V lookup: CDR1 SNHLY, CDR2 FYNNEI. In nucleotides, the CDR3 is TGTGCCAGCAGTGAAGCGACTAGCGGGGAGACCCAGTACTTC. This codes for CASSEATSGETQYF. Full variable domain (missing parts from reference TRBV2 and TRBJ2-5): EPEVTQTPSHQVTQMGQEVILRCVPISNHLYFYWYRQILGQKVEFLVSFYNNEISEKSEIFDDQFSVERPDGSNFTLKIRSTKLEDSAMYFCASSEATSGETQYFGPGTRLLVL.

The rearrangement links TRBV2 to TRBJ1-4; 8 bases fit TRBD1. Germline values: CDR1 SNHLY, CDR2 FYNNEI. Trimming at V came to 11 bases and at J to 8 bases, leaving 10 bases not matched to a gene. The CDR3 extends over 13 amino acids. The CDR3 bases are TGTGCCGGACGGACAGGGTTGCGAGAAAAACTGTTTTTT. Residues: CAGRTGLREKLFF.

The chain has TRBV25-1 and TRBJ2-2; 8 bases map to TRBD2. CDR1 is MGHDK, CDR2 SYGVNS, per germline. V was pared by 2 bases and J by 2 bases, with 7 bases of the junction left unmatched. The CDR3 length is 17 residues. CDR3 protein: CASSEDRLARNTGELFF. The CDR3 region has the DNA TGTGCCAGCAGTGAAGACAGACTAGCGAGAAACACCGGGGAGCTGTTTTTT. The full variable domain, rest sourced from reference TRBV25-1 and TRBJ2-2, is EADIYQTPRYLVIGTGKKITLECSQTMGHDKMYWYQQDPGMELHLIHYSYGVNSTEKGDLSSESTVSRIRTEHFPLTLESARPSHTSQYLCASSEDRLARNTGELFFGEGSRLTVL.

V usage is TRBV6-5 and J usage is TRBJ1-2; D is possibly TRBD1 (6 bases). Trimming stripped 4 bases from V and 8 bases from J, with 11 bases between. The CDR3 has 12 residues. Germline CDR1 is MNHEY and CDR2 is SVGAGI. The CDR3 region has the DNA TGTGCCAGCAGTTTCAGGGGAGAGGGCTACACCTTC. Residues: CASSFRGEGYTF.

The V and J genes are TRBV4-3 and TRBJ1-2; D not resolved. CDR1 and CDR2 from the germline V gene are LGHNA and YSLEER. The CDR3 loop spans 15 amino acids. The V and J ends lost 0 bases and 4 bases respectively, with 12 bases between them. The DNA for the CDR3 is TGCGCCAGCAGCCAAGATTACAACATCGTCTATGGCTACACCTTC. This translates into CASSQDYNIVYGYTF.

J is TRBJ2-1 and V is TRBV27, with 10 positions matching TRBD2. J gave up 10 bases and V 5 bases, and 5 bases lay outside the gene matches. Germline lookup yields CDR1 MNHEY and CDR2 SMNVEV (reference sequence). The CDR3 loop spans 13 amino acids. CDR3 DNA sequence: TGTGCCAGCAGTCCTCTAGCGGGAGAAGAGCAGTTCTTC. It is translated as CASSPLAGEEQFF.

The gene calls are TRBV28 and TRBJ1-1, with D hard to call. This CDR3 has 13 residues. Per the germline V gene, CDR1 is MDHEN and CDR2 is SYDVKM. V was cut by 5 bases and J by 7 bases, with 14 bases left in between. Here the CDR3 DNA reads TGTGCCAGCAGTCCCTACATGGGGAGTGAAGCTTTCTTT. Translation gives CASSPYMGSEAFF.

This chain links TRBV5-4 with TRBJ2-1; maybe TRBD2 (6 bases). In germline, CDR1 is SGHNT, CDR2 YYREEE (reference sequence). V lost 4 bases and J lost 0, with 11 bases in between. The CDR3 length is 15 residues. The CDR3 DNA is TGTGCCAGCAGCAAAGTCGGGGGCTCCTACAATGAGCAGTTCTTC. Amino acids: CASSKVGGSYNEQFF.

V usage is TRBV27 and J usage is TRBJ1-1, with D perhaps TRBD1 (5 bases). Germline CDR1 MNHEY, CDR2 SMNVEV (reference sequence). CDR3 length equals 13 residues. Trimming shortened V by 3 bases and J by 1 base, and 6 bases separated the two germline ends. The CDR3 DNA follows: TGTGCCAGCAGTTTTACAGGGAACACTGAAGCTTTCTTT. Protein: CASSFTGNTEAFF.

DNA for the CDR3: TGTGCCAGCAGACCGACTAGCAGGAACGAGCAGTACTTC. This sequence encodes CASRPTSRNEQYF. This chain joins TRBV5-6 and TRBJ2-7, with 7 bases fitting TRBD2. Germline CDR1 is SGHDT and CDR2 is YYEEEE. Trimming removed 5 bases from V and 5 bases from J; junction bases left unmatched: 7. This CDR3 is 13 amino acids long.

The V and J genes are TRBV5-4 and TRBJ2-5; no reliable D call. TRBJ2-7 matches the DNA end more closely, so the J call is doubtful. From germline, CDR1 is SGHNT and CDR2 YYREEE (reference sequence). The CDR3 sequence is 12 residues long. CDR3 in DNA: TGTGCCAGCAGCTTGTACAGTGACGAGCAGTACTTC. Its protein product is CASSLYSDEQYF.

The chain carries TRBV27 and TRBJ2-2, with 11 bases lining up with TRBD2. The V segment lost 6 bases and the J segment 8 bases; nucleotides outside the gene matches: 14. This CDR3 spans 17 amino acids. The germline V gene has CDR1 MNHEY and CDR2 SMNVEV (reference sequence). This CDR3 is CASRLRTSGYFTGELFF. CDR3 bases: TGTGCCAGCAGACTCAGGACTAGCGGGTACTTCACGGGGGAGCTGTTTTTT.

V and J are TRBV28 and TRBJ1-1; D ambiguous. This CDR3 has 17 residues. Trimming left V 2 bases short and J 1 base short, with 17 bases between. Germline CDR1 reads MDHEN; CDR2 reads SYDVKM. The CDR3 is CASSLPRQRSENTEAFF. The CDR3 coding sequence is TGTGCCAGCAGTTTACCCCGGCAGCGTAGCGAGAACACTGAAGCTTTCTTT.

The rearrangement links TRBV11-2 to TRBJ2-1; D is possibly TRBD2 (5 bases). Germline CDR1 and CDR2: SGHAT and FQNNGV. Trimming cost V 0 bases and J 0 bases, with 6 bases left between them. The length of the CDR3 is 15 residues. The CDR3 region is CASSLDTSSYNEQFF. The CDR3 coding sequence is TGTGCCAGCAGCTTAGATACTAGCTCCTACAATGAGCAGTTCTTC.